This entry lists 32 T cell receptor beta chains sequenced from one sample in a study of molecular identifiers for immune sequencing clone quantification. TCRdb fed the PCR reads into MiXCR, producing one record per CDR3 protein. The sample includes over 50,000 distinct CDR3 sequences, about a third of them seen just once. Sequencing was carried out using naive CD8+ T cells from blood, with Jurkat cell RNA spiked in. The subset here: FACS-sorted CD8+CD4-CCR7+CD45RA+ naive T cells. Receptors were obtained from a human donor in good health. Some libraries in this study had Jurkat cell RNA spiked in.

The V call is TRBV29-1, the J call TRBJ2-2; a possible D gene is TRBD1 (5 bases). Germline V lookup: CDR1 SQVTM, CDR2 ANQGSEA. V dropped 3 bases and J dropped 4 bases, with 12 bases sitting between them. The CDR3 covers 14 residues. DNA for the CDR3: TGCAGCGTTGATTCAGGGTATGGCACCGGGGAGCTGTTTTTT. Translating it yields CSVDSGYGTGELFF.

The V gene is TRBV20-1, the J gene TRBJ2-7, with D hard to call. The CDR3 spans 15 residues. Trimming pared 1 base from V and 3 bases from J, leaving 16 bases between. Germline loops: CDR1 DFQATT, CDR2 SNEGSKA (reference sequence). The CDR3 sequence is CSARAHPQTRYEQYF. The CDR3 coding sequence is TGCAGTGCTAGAGCCCACCCCCAGACGCGCTACGAGCAGTACTTC.

The chain combines TRBV15 with TRBJ2-3; 7 nucleotides line up with TRBD1. This CDR3 comprises 16 residues. Germline CDR1 LNHNV, CDR2 YYDKDF (reference sequence). V dropped 0 bases and J dropped 1; count of bases not matched to a gene: 4. Here the CDR3 reads CATSRDRTGGTDTQYF. Here the CDR3 DNA reads TGTGCCACCAGCAGAGATCGTACAGGGGGCACAGATACGCAGTATTTT.

Turning to this clonotype: With a much larger clone just one base away, this may be a read error. The chain combines TRBV29-1 with TRBJ1-2, with a possible D match to TRBD1 (5 bases). CDR3 length equals 11 residues. V was shortened by 6 bases and J by 12 bases, with 17 bases between the two germline ends. Germline CDR1 reads SQVTM; CDR2 reads ANQGSEA. The DNA for the CDR3 is TGCAGCGTCCCCCTAGCCGGGACCCACACCTTC. Its translation: CSVPLAGTHTF.

Regarding this clonotype: A much larger clonotype is one base distant, so this may be a read error. The chain links TRBV29-1 to TRBJ1-3; TRBD1 is a possible D gene (5 bases). The CDR3 loop spans 16 amino acids. The germline V gene has CDR1 SQVTM and CDR2 ANQGSEA. The DNA of the CDR3 is TGCAGCGCCGGGGGTGCAGATCGGAGCTCTGGAAACACCATGTATTTT. It specifies CSAGGADRSSGNTMYF. Using reference TRBV29-1 and TRBJ1-3 for the parts outside the CDR3, the full variable domain is SAVISQKPSRDICQRGTSLTIQCQVDSQVTMMFWYRQQPGQSLTLIATANQGSEATYESGFVIDKFPISRPNLTFSTLTVSNMSPEDSSIYLCSAGGADRSSGNTMYFGEGSWLTVV.

This clonotype was picked up a small number of times. The chain joins TRBV28 to TRBJ2-7; TRBD2 agrees at 10 bases. This CDR3 is built from 14 residues. Looked up from germline, CDR1 is MDHEN and CDR2 is SYDVKM. Trimming at V came to 8 bases and at J to 4 bases, leaving 8 bases not matched to a gene. CDR3 protein: CASSPAGGIYEQYF. The CDR3 DNA follows: TGTGCCAGCTCGCCAGCGGGAGGGATATACGAGCAGTACTTC.

On this clonotype: A clone one base away is much larger, so this may be a read error. The chain couples TRBV20-1 to TRBJ1-4; D is perhaps TRBD1 (6 bases). The length of the CDR3 is 17 residues. The germline V gene encodes CDR1 DFQATT and CDR2 SNEGSKA (reference sequence). The CDR3 here is CSAVEGGGLGYDEKLYF. For the CDR3, the DNA is TGCAGTGCTGTGGAGGGTGGGGGCTTGGGGTATGATGAAAAACTGTATTTT.

The table lists this clonotype with many counts. The V call is TRBV19, the J call TRBJ1-2; 8 bases are shared with TRBD1. Trimming at V came to 7 bases and at J to 5 bases, leaving 12 bases not matched to a gene. This CDR3 has 15 amino acids. Germline V gene data show CDR1 as LNHDA and CDR2 as SQIVND (reference sequence). CDR3 nucleotides: TGTGCCAGTATTCCGCAGGGGGCTGAGCATTATGGCTACACCTTC. Translating gives CASIPQGAEHYGYTF.

This clonotype was seen ten or more times. The genes are TRBV7-2 and TRBJ2-5; D may correspond to TRBD1 or TRBD2 (6 bases each). This CDR3 has 17 amino acids. With 1 base removed from V and 5 bases from J, the gap between germline ends came to 20 bases. Germline V gene lookup returns CDR1 SGHTA and CDR2 FQGNSA. The CDR3 loop reads CASSLVAGHPFAETQYF. In DNA form, the CDR3 reads TGTGCCAGCAGCTTAGTGGCGGGACACCCCTTCGCGGAGACCCAGTACTTC.

The chain uses TRBV29-1 and TRBJ2-7; unclear D gene. CDR1 SQVTM and CDR2 ANQGSEA come from the germline V gene. The CDR3 has 11 amino acids. The ends were cut back, 5 bases at V and 1 base at J, with 6 bases in the middle. DNA of the CDR3: TGCAGCGTTCTGGATTCCTACGAGCAGTACTTC. Its protein is CSVLDSYEQYF.

Comments on this clonotype: At one end, the junction sequence differs from germline, possibly due to a read error. The J gene is TRBJ1-5, the V gene TRBV28; no firm D call. The CDR3 extends over 14 amino acids. CDR1 is MDHEN, CDR2 SYDVKM, per germline. CDR3 protein: CASSLEVEVHLLDF. In DNA, the CDR3 is TGTGCCAGCAGTTTAGAGGTCGAAGTCCATTTACTTGATTTT.

V and J are TRBV7-3 and TRBJ2-2; possible D gene TRBD1, 6 bases. The length of the CDR3 is 13 residues. V was cut by 3 bases and J by 6 bases, with 8 bases left in between. Germline loops: CDR1 SGHTA, CDR2 FQGTGA. The CDR3: CASSFTGPGELFF. The DNA of the CDR3 is TGTGCCAGCAGCTTTACAGGGCCCGGGGAGCTGTTTTTT.

About this clonotype itself: Sequence at one end of the junction differs from germline and may be a read error. The V gene is TRBV11-2, the J gene TRBJ2-3; D may be TRBD1 (6 bases). The germline V gene encodes CDR1 SGHAT and CDR2 FQNNGV. The CDR3 runs to 15 residues. The DNA for the CDR3 is TGTGTCAGCAGCACAGGGTTTGGGGGCACAGATACGCAGTATTTT. As protein: CVSSTGFGGTDTQYF.

On this clonotype: A single base separates this from a much larger clone, so it may be a read error. J is TRBJ2-1 and V is TRBV7-8, with 10 positions matching TRBD2. Germline CDR1 reads SGHVS; CDR2 reads FQNEAQ. The CDR3 has 16 residues. In DNA, the CDR3 is TGTGCCAGCAGCTCGCTAGCGGGAGTGTCCTTCAATGAGCAGTTCTTC. It encodes CASSSLAGVSFNEQFF.

This chain connects TRBV21-1 to TRBJ1-4; TRBD1 was called by the table and not checked on the DNA. TRBV21-1 is a known pseudogene. The CDR3 extends over 15 amino acids. CDR3 sequence (DNA): TGTGCCAGCAGTCGTGGGGAACAAAACAGGGAAAAACTGTTTTTT. Translated: CASSRGEQNREKLFF.

The chain recombines TRBV19 with TRBJ2-1; 8 bases map to TRBD2. Trimming took 3 bases from V and 7 from J; bases not matched to a gene: 8. Germline lookup yields CDR1 LNHDA and CDR2 SQIVND (reference sequence). The CDR3 contains 15 residues. The CDR3 reads CASSIGFSGSNEQFF. The CDR3 DNA reads TGTGCCAGTAGTATTGGGTTCAGCGGGAGTAATGAGCAGTTCTTC.

In regard to this clonotype: Given a much more abundant clone one base away, this may be a read error. The rearrangement uses TRBV7-6 and TRBJ2-3, with D perhaps matching TRBD2 (6 bases). Germline CDR1 SGHVS, CDR2 FNYEAQ. The CDR3 sequence is 18 residues long. CDR3 in DNA: TGTGCCGGCAGTTCGATCAATGTGTCCGGGACTAGCACAGATACGCAGTATTTT. It encodes CAGSSINVSGTSTDTQYF.

This clonotype was detected only a few times. The J gene is TRBJ1-6, the V gene TRBV21-1; the table's D gene call, TRBD1, was not cross checked with the DNA. TRBV21-1 is flagged as a pseudogene. There are 18 residues in the CDR3. CDR3 loop: CGYLDGCQGAPAFSPLHF. The CDR3 nucleotides are TGTGGTTATTTGGATGGCTGCCAGGGAGCGCCTGCATTTTCACCCCTCCACTTT.

The chain is built from TRBV27 and TRBJ2-3, with 7 nucleotides matching TRBD2. Trimming at V came to 7 bases and at J to 4 bases, leaving 8 bases not matched to a gene. CDR1 MNHEY and CDR2 SMNVEV come from the germline V gene (reference sequence). The CDR3 consists of 14 residues. CDR3 region: CASTMGGLPDTQYF. In nucleotides, the CDR3 is TGTGCCAGCACCATGGGGGGGTTGCCAGATACGCAGTATTTT.

The chain has TRBV7-9 and TRBJ2-7, with unresolved D. V lost 3 bases, J lost 1 base, and 10 bases lay in between. Germline loops: CDR1 SEHNR, CDR2 FQNEAQ (reference sequence). The CDR3 extends over 14 amino acids. CDR3 DNA: TGTGCCAGCAGCTTGGGTCGATCTTCCTACGAGCAGTACTTC. This codes for CASSLGRSSYEQYF.

The rearrangement links TRBV27 to TRBJ2-7, with D perhaps TRBD2 (6 bases). Trimming removed 7 bases from V and 2 bases from J, with 15 bases in between. This CDR3 contains 14 residues. The germline CDR1 and CDR2 sequences are MNHEY and SMNVEV (reference sequence). As DNA, the CDR3 is TGTGCCAGCACCCTCGGACCGGGGGCCTACGAGCAGTACTTC. Encoded protein: CASTLGPGAYEQYF.

CDR3: CASKTGTGQGEKLFF. The CDR3 coding sequence is TGCGCCAGTAAAACCGGGACAGGGCAAGGAGAAAAACTGTTTTTT. The chain uses TRBV5-1 and TRBJ1-4; TRBD1 matches at 9 bases. CDR3 length equals 15 residues. Unmatched junction bases numbered 13, after V lost 8 bases and J lost 8 bases. Germline CDR1 reads SGHRS; CDR2 reads YFSETQ.

This clonotype has at least ten counts. The chain recombines TRBV7-2 with TRBJ2-1, with 10 bases that match TRBD2. The germline CDR1 and CDR2 sequences are SGHTA and FQGNSA. The CDR3 length is 14 residues. V was clipped by 4 bases and J by 7 bases; unmatched bases: 4. CDR3 sequence reads: CASSYGLAVNEQFF. CDR3 in DNA: TGTGCCAGCAGCTACGGACTAGCGGTTAATGAGCAGTTCTTC.

The table lists this clonotype with a few counts. One end of the junction fails to match germline, which may point to a read error. V usage is TRBV6-5 and J usage is TRBJ1-2; D might be TRBD1 (6 bases). Germline loops: CDR1 MNHEY, CDR2 SVGAGI. This CDR3 spans 15 amino acids. The CDR3 protein is CASSYTQGTNYGCTF. CDR3 nucleotides: TGTGCCAGCAGTTACACACAGGGAACTAACTATGGCTGCACCTTC.

About this clonotype: Possible read error: a much larger clone is one base away. This rearrangement joins TRBV9 to TRBJ2-3; D possibly uses TRBD1 or TRBD2 (5 bases each). The germline gives CDR1 SGDLS, CDR2 YYNGEE. This CDR3 is built from 12 residues. CDR3 nucleotides: TGTGCCAGCAGCGAGGGACCGCTTACGAAGTATTTT. It encodes CASSEGPLTKYF.

This clonotype was counted ten times or more. The chain combines TRBV5-1 with TRBJ2-7; TRBD1 agrees at 9 bases. CDR1 is SGHRS, CDR2 YFSETQ, per germline. Trimming at V came to 4 bases and at J to 3 bases, leaving 5 bases not matched to a gene. The CDR3 runs 14 residues. CDR3 DNA: TGCGCCAGCAGCCTGGGGACAGGGCTCTACGAGCAGTACTTC. This translates into CASSLGTGLYEQYF.

Concerning this clonotype itself: Relative to the germline gene, one junction end is altered; a read error may explain this. This chain links TRBV5-3 with TRBJ2-6; D may match TRBD1 or TRBD2 (5 bases each). TRBV5-3 is classed as an ORF, of uncertain function. The CDR3 length is 18 residues. CDR3 nucleotide sequence: TGTGCCAGCAGCCCAATTGCCAGGAGCGGCGCTGGGGCCAACGACCTGCCTTTC. Residues: CASSPIARSGAGANDLPF.

The chain couples TRBV3-1 to TRBJ2-3; 9 bases match TRBD2. The germline V gene has CDR1 LGHDT and CDR2 YNNKEL (reference sequence). The CDR3 is 15 amino acids. Germline trimming cut 3 bases from V and 1 base from J; bases unmatched to any gene: 2. The CDR3 region is CASSHGLARTDTQYF. DNA for the CDR3: TGTGCCAGCAGCCATGGACTAGCGCGCACAGATACGCAGTATTTT.

Details on this clonotype: The junction does not match germline at one end; this may be a read error. This chain uses TRBV27 with TRBJ2-1; TRBD2 aligns across 8 bases. CDR3 size: 15 residues. Germline V lookup: CDR1 MNHEY, CDR2 SMNVEV (reference sequence). Written as DNA, the CDR3 is TGTGCCAGTCAGACGGGAGGGCCCTCCAACAATGAGCAGTTCTTC. Amino acids: CASQTGGPSNNEQFF.

On this clonotype: Since a much larger clone is just one base distant, this may be a read error. The V gene is TRBV7-8, the J gene TRBJ2-3; D tentatively fits TRBD1 or TRBD2 (5 bases each). The CDR3 has 15 residues. Germline V gene data show CDR1 as SGHVS and CDR2 as FQNEAQ. V was trimmed by 4 bases and J by 5 bases, leaving 16 bases between them. CDR3 amino acids: CASSSEAGLGDTQYF. The CDR3 DNA is TGTGCCAGCAGCTCGGAGGCAGGGCTAGGAGATACGCAGTATTTT.

Of note for this clonotype: One junction end does not reproduce the germline sequence, and a read error may be involved. The chain combines TRBV10-3 with TRBJ2-7; 8 positions agree with TRBD2. Germline lookup yields CDR1 ENHRY and CDR2 SYGVKD. This CDR3 has 16 residues. The CDR3 coding sequence is TGTGCCATCAGTGAACTAGCGGACCTGGGACTTCGGGAGCAGTCCTTC. Translation gives CAISELADLGLREQSF.

This clonotype was found many times. The chain has TRBV20-1 and TRBJ2-3; 9 nucleotides match TRBD1. Germline-derived CDR1 and CDR2 are DFQATT and SNEGSKA (reference sequence). The V and J ends lost 3 bases and 4 bases, in that order; junction bases with no gene match: 11. This CDR3 spans 16 amino acids. The CDR3 here is CSARTDRGSGADTQYF. The CDR3 region has the DNA TGCAGTGCTAGGACCGACAGGGGGTCCGGTGCAGATACGCAGTATTTT.